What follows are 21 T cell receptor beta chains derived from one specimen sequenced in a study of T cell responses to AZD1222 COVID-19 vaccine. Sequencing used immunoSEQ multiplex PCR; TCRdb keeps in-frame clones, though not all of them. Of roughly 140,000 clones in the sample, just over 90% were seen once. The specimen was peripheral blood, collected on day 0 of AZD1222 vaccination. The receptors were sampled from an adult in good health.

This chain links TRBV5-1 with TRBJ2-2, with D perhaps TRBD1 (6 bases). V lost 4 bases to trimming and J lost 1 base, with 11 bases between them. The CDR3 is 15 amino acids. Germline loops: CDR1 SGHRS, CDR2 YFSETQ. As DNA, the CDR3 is TGCGCCAGCAGCCGCGTGACAGGGAACACCGGGGAGCTGTTTTTT. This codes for CASSRVTGNTGELFF.

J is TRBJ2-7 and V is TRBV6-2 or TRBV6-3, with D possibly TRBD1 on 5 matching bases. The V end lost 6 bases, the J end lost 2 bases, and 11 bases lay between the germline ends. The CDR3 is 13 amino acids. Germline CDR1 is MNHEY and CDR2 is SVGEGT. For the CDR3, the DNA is TGTGCCAGCAGCCAGACAGTACCCTACGAGCAGTACTTC. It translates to CASSQTVPYEQYF.

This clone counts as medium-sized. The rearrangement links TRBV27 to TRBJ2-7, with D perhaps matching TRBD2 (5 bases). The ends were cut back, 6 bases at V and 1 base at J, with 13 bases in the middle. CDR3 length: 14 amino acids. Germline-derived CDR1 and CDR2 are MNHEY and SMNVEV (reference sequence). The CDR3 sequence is CASSLQTGSYEQYF. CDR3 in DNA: TGTGCCAGCAGCCTCCAGACGGGATCCTACGAGCAGTACTTC.

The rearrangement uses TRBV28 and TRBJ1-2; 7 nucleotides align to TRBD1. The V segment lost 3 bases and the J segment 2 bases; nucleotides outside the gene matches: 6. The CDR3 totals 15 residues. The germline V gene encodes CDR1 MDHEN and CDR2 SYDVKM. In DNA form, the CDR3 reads TGTGCCAGCAGTTTCCAAGGGACAGCCAACTATGGCTACACCTTC. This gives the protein CASSFQGTANYGYTF.

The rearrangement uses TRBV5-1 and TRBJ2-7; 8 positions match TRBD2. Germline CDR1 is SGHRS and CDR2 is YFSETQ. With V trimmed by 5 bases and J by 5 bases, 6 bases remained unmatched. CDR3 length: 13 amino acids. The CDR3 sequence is CASRGLVGDEQYF. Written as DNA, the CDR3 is TGCGCCAGCAGGGGACTAGTGGGGGACGAGCAGTACTTC.

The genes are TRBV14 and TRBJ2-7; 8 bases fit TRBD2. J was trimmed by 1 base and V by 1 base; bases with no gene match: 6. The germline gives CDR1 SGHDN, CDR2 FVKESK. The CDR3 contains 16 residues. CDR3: CASSQVPGGGSYEQYF. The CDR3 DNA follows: TGTGCCAGCAGCCAAGTCCCAGGCGGGGGGTCCTACGAGCAGTACTTC. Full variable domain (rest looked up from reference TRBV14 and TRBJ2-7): EAGVTQFPSHSVIEKGQTVTLRCDPISGHDNLYWYRRVMGKEIKFLLHFVKESKQDESGMPNNRFLAERTGGTYSTLKVQPAELEDSGVYFCASSQVPGGGSYEQYFGPGTRLTVT.

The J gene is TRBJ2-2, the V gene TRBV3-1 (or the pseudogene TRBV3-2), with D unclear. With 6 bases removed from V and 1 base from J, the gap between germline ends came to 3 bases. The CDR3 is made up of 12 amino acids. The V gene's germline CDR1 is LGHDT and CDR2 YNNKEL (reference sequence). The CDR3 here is CASRQNTGELFF. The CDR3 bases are TGTGCCAGCAGACAGAACACCGGGGAGCTGTTTTTT.

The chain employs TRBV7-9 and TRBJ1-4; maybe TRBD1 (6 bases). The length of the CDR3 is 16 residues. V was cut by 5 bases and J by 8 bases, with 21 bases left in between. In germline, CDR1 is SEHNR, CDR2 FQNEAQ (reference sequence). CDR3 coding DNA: TGTGCCAGCAGCCACAATACACAGGGACTAAGAGAAAAACTGTTTTTT. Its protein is CASSHNTQGLREKLFF.

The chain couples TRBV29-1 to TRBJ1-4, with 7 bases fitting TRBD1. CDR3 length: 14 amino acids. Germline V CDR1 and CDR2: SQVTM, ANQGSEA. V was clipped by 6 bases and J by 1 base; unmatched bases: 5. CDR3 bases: TGCAGCGTCGCCAGGGGGGGAACTAATGAAAAACTGTTTTTT. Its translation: CSVARGGTNEKLFF.

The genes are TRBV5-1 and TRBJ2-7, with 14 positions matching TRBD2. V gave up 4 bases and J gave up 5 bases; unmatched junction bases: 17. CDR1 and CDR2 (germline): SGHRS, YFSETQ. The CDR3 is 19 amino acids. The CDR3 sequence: CASSPGLEGTSGSANEQYF. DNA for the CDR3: TGCGCCAGCAGCCCCGGTCTAGAGGGGACTAGCGGGAGTGCCAACGAGCAGTACTTC.

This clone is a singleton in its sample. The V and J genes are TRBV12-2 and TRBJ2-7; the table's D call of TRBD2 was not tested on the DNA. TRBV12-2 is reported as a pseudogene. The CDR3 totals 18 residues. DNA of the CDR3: TGTGCAACCCGCCCCACGGGGACTAGCGGGAGGGCCGTCTACGAGCAGTACTTC. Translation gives CATRPTGTSGRAVYEQYF.

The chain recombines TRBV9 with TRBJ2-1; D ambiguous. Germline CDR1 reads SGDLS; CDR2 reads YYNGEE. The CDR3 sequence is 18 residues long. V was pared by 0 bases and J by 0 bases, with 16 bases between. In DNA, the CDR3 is TGTGCCAGCAGCGTAGGGCCCCTTAGACATGGCTCCTACAATGAGCAGTTCTTC. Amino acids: CASSVGPLRHGSYNEQFF.

The CDR3 loop reads CASSLGQGALGTEAFF. CDR3 nucleotides: TGCGCCAGCAGCTTGGGACAGGGGGCGCTTGGGACTGAAGCTTTCTTT. V and J are TRBV5-1 and TRBJ1-1, with 10 bases matching TRBD1. The CDR3 is 16 residues long. In germline, CDR1 is SGHRS, CDR2 YFSETQ. Germline trimming cut 0 bases from V and 5 bases from J; bases unmatched to any gene: 7.

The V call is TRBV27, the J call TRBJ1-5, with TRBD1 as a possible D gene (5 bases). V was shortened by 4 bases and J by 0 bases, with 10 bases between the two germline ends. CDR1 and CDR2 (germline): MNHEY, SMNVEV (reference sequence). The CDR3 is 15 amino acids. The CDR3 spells CASSWAGHSNQPQHF. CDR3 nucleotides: TGTGCCAGCAGTTGGGCAGGACATAGCAATCAGCCCCAGCATTTT.

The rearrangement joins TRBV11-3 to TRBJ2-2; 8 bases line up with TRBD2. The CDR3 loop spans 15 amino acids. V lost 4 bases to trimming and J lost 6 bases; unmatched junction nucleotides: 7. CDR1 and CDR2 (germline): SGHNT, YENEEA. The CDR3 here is CASSSQREQAGELFF. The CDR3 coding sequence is TGTGCCAGCAGCTCGCAGCGGGAGCAGGCCGGGGAGCTGTTTTTT.

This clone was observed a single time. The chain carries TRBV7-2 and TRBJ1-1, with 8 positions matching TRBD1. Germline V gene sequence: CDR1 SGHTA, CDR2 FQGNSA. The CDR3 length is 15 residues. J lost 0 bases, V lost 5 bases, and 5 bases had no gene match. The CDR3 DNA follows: TGTGCCAGCAGCGTCCAGGGGGCGGTGAACACTGAAGCTTTCTTT. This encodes CASSVQGAVNTEAFF.

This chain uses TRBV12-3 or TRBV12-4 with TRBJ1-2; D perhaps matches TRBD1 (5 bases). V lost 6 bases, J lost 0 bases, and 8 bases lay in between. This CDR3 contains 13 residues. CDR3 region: CASSRGPNYGYTF. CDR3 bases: TGTGCCAGCAGCCGGGGCCCTAACTATGGCTACACCTTC.

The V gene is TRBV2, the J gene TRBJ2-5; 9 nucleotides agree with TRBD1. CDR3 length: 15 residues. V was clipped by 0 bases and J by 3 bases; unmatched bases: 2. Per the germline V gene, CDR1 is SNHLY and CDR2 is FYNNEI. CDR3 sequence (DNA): TGTGCCAGCAGTGAAGCGTGGACAGGGGAAGAGACCCAGTACTTC. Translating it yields CASSEAWTGEETQYF.

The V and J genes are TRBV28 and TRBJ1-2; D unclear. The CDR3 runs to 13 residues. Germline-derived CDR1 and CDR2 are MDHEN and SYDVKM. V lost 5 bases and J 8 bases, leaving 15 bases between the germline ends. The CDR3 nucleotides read TGTGCCAGCAGTAAGGGCTTAGGGCAAGGCTACACCTTC. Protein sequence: CASSKGLGQGYTF.

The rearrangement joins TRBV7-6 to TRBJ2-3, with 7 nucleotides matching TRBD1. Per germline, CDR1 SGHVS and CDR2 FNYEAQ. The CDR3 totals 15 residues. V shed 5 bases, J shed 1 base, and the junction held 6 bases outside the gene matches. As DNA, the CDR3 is TGTGCCAGCAGCCCCGACAGGGTGGGCACAGATACGCAGTATTTT. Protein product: CASSPDRVGTDTQYF.

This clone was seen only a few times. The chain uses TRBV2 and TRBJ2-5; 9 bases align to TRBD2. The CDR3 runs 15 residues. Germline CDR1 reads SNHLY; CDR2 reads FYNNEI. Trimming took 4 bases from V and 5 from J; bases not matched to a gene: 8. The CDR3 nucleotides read TGTGCCAGCAGTGGGAGGAGCGGGAGGAGGGAGACCCAGTACTTC. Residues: CASSGRSGRRETQYF.